This TCR beta chain was obtained from a study of metastatic and nonmetastatic thyroid tumors. Study-wide background: Comparative analysis of repertoires was undertaken across blood and tumor or nodule tissue obtained from malignant and benign thyroid patients.

TCRdb re-called the PCR reads through MiXCR. Of about 32,000 clones listed, 15% to 20% are singletons. The study's findings and limits: Reports indicated that malignant thyroid tumors showed significantly higher TCR beta diversity than benign nodules did, in blood and tumor.

The CDR3 sequence is 15 residues long. Per the germline V gene, CDR1 is LNHDA and CDR2 is SQIVND (reference sequence). This clone was seen a handful of times. Antigen unknown. A much larger clone sits a single nucleotide away, making a read error possible. Until they underwent thyroid surgery, no patient had received any treatment. This TCR was sampled from a female donor with papillary thyroid cancer or a benign thyroid nodule (not recorded which). Some clones in this sample may be carry-over from other donors' samples. The sequenced material came from blood. The V call is TRBV19, the J call TRBJ1-2, with D perhaps TRBD1 (5 bases). CDR3 residues: CANSITQGSNYGYTF. The CDR3 DNA reads TGTGCCAATAGTATCACGCAGGGTTCTAACTATGGCTACACCTTC.